This entry lists 24 T cell receptor beta chains sequenced from one sample in a study of OX40 agonist ivuxolimab in advanced cancers. Measured with immunoSEQ multiplex PCR; TCRdb has only the in-frame clones, and not every one. The sample lists 50,000 to 85,000 clones, 87% occurring once. The source material was CD4+ or CD8+ T cells sorted from blood, sampled in a trial of the OX40 agonist ivuxolimab. The receptors originated from an adult with an advanced solid tumor such as melanoma, head and neck, liver or kidney cancer.

V usage is TRBV5-4 and J usage is TRBJ2-7; the match to TRBD1 covers 7 bases. The CDR3 sequence is 14 residues long. Germline CDR1 SGHNT, CDR2 YYREEE (reference sequence). Unmatched junction bases numbered 4, after V lost 1 base and J lost 3 bases. CDR3 protein: CASSLKTGDYEQYF. As DNA, the CDR3 is TGTGCCAGCAGCTTGAAAACAGGGGACTACGAGCAGTACTTC.

The chain carries TRBV5-4 and TRBJ1-5, with D perhaps matching TRBD1 (5 bases). The CDR3 consists of 17 residues. V gave up 4 bases and J gave up 0 bases, with 17 bases separating them. The germline CDR1 and CDR2 sequences are SGHNT and YYREEE (reference sequence). The CDR3 DNA is TGTGCCAGCAGCCAAGAAAAGGGGAGCTATAGCAATCAGCCCCAGCATTTT. It is translated as CASSQEKGSYSNQPQHF.

This clone was detected a few times. The gene calls are TRBV6-1 and TRBJ1-5, with unresolved D. Trimming removed 7 bases from V and 0 bases from J, with 10 bases in between. The CDR3 contains 14 residues. CDR1 and CDR2 (germline): MNHNS, SASEGT. The CDR3 DNA follows: TGTGCCAGCACCGTTCAAGATAGCAATCAGCCCCAGCATTTT. Translation gives CASTVQDSNQPQHF.

The rearrangement joins TRBV28 to TRBJ2-2; D might be TRBD2 (6 bases). Per germline, CDR1 MDHEN and CDR2 SYDVKM. The CDR3 covers 16 residues. The V gene lost 7 bases and the J gene lost 2 bases, with 17 bases spanning the gap. CDR3 DNA sequence: TGTGCCAGCATACAAGGCGGGGAGCTTAACACCGGGGAGCTGTTTTTT. Translation gives CASIQGGELNTGELFF.

CDR3 sequence (DNA): TGCAGCTCCGGGTCGAATGAGCAGTTCTTC. It encodes CSSGSNEQFF. The J gene is TRBJ2-1, the V gene TRBV29-1; unclear D gene. Between the trimmed V and J ends, which lost 8 bases and 7 bases, there was a span of 9 bases. Germline V gives CDR1 SQVTM, CDR2 ANQGSEA. This CDR3 is built from 10 residues.

The rearrangement joins TRBV27 to TRBJ2-5; D gene uncertain. Germline lookup yields CDR1 MNHEY and CDR2 SMNVEV (reference sequence). Trimming shortened V by 2 bases and J by 4 bases, and 17 bases separated the two germline ends. This CDR3 is 16 amino acids long. The CDR3 sequence is CASSLTGRSSPETQYF. DNA for the CDR3: TGTGCCAGCAGTTTAACTGGACGGTCGAGTCCAGAGACCCAGTACTTC.

This chain links TRBV11-2 with TRBJ2-5; maybe TRBD2 (7 bases). Trimming stripped 2 bases from V and 4 bases from J, with 20 bases between. There are 17 residues in the CDR3. Germline values: CDR1 SGHAT, CDR2 FQNNGV. The CDR3 coding sequence is TGTGCCAGCAGCTTATCAACCCTAGGGGGGGCTCGAGAGACCCAGTACTTC. The encoded protein is CASSLSTLGGARETQYF.

This chain uses TRBV19 with TRBJ1-2; D is unresolved. Per germline, CDR1 LNHDA and CDR2 SQIVND (reference sequence). The CDR3 has 14 amino acids. V was cut by 7 bases and J by 2 bases, with 14 bases left in between. The DNA for the CDR3 is TGTGCCAGTACCCTCTTAGGCGACAACTATGGCTACACCTTC. Translated: CASTLLGDNYGYTF.

The rearrangement joins TRBV29-1 to TRBJ2-3, with TRBD2 identical over 10 bases. V gave up 4 bases and J gave up 4 bases; unmatched junction bases: 8. The CDR3 length is 15 residues. Germline CDR1 and CDR2: SQVTM and ANQGSEA. CDR3 bases: TGCAGCGTTGGCCCGGCTAGCGGGGGCTCAGATACGCAGTATTTT. Amino acid sequence: CSVGPASGGSDTQYF.

The rearrangement uses TRBV28 and TRBJ1-2; TRBD1 agrees at 7 bases. CDR1 MDHEN and CDR2 SYDVKM come from the germline V gene. The CDR3 has 14 amino acids. The ends lost 9 bases at V and 3 bases at J; junction bases unmatched: 10. The CDR3 DNA reads as TGTGCCAGTAAGGAGACAGGGAAGGACTATGGCTACACCTTC. Its protein is CASKETGKDYGYTF.

The chain recombines TRBV6-5 with TRBJ1-1, with D possibly matching TRBD1 (5 bases). Germline V gene data show CDR1 as MNHEY and CDR2 as SVGAGI. The V and J ends lost 7 bases and 3 bases respectively, with 12 bases between them. The CDR3 is made up of 13 amino acids. The CDR3 bases are TGTGCCAGCATGGGAGGGACGCACACTGAAGCTTTCTTT. Translating it yields CASMGGTHTEAFF.

In DNA form, the CDR3 reads TGTGCCAGCAATTTACCGTACGGGGAGCTGTTTTTT. This translates into CASNLPYGELFF. J is TRBJ2-2 and V is TRBV6-4; no reliable D call. The CDR3 spans 12 residues. In germline, CDR1 is MRHNA, CDR2 SNTAGT. Trimming stripped 7 bases from V and 7 bases from J, with 10 bases between.

The chain combines TRBV18 with TRBJ1-1; perhaps TRBD1 as D (5 bases). Trimming cost V 4 bases and J 1 base, with 10 bases left between them. Germline lookup yields CDR1 KGHSH and CDR2 LQKENI. The CDR3 length is 14 residues. CDR3 protein: CASSLQGTNTEAFF. CDR3 bases: TGTGCCAGCTCACTGCAGGGTACGAACACTGAAGCTTTCTTT.

The chain joins TRBV6-1 to TRBJ2-5, with 7 positions matching TRBD1. The CDR3 contains 14 residues. Germline loops: CDR1 MNHNS, CDR2 SASEGT. The junction had 6 bases not matched to a gene; V was cut back by 3 bases and J by 5 bases. The CDR3 DNA is TGTGCCAGCAGTGACCGACAGGGTGCGGAGACCCAGTACTTC. Translation: CASSDRQGAETQYF.

This chain uses TRBV2 with TRBJ1-6; 10 bases map to TRBD1. Germline CDR1 reads SNHLY; CDR2 reads FYNNEI. V dropped 6 bases and J dropped 7; count of bases not matched to a gene: 6. There are 15 residues in the CDR3. For the CDR3, the DNA is TGTGCCAGCAGAGAGACGGACAGGGGGAATTCACCCCTCCACTTT. Translating it yields CASRETDRGNSPLHF.

V usage is TRBV6-5 and J usage is TRBJ2-7; D is perhaps TRBD2 (5 bases). The CDR3 consists of 15 residues. The germline V gene has CDR1 MNHEY and CDR2 SVGAGI. V shed 0 bases and J shed 1 base, with 10 bases lying between them. The CDR3 loop reads CASSYSSGPSYEQYF. CDR3 sequence (DNA): TGTGCCAGCAGTTACTCGAGCGGACCTTCCTACGAGCAGTACTTC.

This clone occurred once. The genes are TRBV7-9 and TRBJ1-3; D is ambiguous. The CDR3 is 15 amino acids. The ends were cut back, 1 base at V and 0 bases at J, with 7 bases in the middle. Looked up from germline, CDR1 is SEHNR and CDR2 is FQNEAQ (reference sequence). The chain's CDR3 is CASSLGESSGNTIYF. Written as DNA, the CDR3 is TGTGCCAGCAGCTTAGGGGAGAGCTCTGGAAACACCATATATTTT. The full variable domain, in which reference TRBV7-9 and TRBJ1-3 provide the parts outside the CDR3, is DTGVSQNPRHKITKRGQNVTFRCDPISEHNRLYWYRQTLGQGPEFLTYFQNEAQLEKSRLLSDRFSAERPKGSFSTLEIQRTEQGDSAMYLCASSLGESSGNTIYFGEGSWLTVV.

The chain has TRBV27 and TRBJ2-7; 12 bases fit TRBD2. This CDR3 comprises 16 residues. In germline, CDR1 is MNHEY, CDR2 SMNVEV (reference sequence). J gave up 0 bases and V 6 bases, and 6 bases lay outside the gene matches. Here the CDR3 DNA reads TGTGCCAGCAGGCGCTTGACTAGCGGGAGCTCCTACGAGCAGTACTTC. Encoded protein: CASRRLTSGSSYEQYF.

CDR3 sequence reads: CASSLGLAGVSEQYF. CDR3 DNA sequence: TGTGCCAGCAGCTTAGGACTAGCGGGAGTATCCGAGCAGTACTTC. The chain carries TRBV11-2 and TRBJ2-7; 12 nucleotides agree with TRBD2. This CDR3 region has 15 residues. V lost 1 base and J lost 6; bases outside the gene matches: 4. Germline V CDR1 and CDR2: SGHAT, FQNNGV.

The V call is TRBV5-1, the J call TRBJ2-1, with 10 bases matching TRBD1. Losses at the gene ends were 3 bases for V and 7 bases for J; bases not matched to a gene: 7. This CDR3 comprises 15 residues. Germline-derived CDR1 and CDR2 are SGHRS and YFSETQ. The DNA of the CDR3 is TGCGCCAGCAGCTCCGGGACAGGGGATTGGAATGAGCAGTTCTTC. Translating gives CASSSGTGDWNEQFF. Using reference TRBV5-1 and TRBJ2-1 for the parts outside the CDR3, the full variable domain is KAGVTQTPRYLIKTRGQQVTLSCSPISGHRSVSWYQQTPGQGLQFLFEYFSETQRNKGNFPGRFSGRQFSNSRSEMNVSTLELGDSALYLCASSSGTGDWNEQFFGPGTRLTVL.

This rearrangement joins TRBV20-1 to TRBJ2-7; D call uncertain. The CDR3 runs to 11 residues. V lost 6 bases and J lost 1, with 7 bases in between. Germline CDR1 and CDR2: DFQATT and SNEGSKA (reference sequence). CDR3 nucleotide sequence: TGCAGTGCATACAAGTCCTACGAGCAGTACTTC. Amino acid sequence: CSAYKSYEQYF.

CDR3 amino acids: CASSRQGGFNEQFF. CDR3 DNA sequence: TGTGCCAGCAGCAGGCAGGGGGGGTTCAATGAGCAGTTCTTC. The chain is built from TRBV7-9 and TRBJ2-1; D assignment may be TRBD1 or TRBD2 (7 bases each). CDR3 length: 14 amino acids. Trimming pared 5 bases from V and 6 bases from J, leaving 14 bases between. Germline lookup yields CDR1 SEHNR and CDR2 FQNEAQ (reference sequence).

This clone occurred once. This rearrangement joins TRBV30 to TRBJ2-7; D not certain. CDR3 length: 13 amino acids. Germline CDR1 is GTSNPN and CDR2 is SVGIG (reference sequence). V was trimmed by 3 bases and J by 4 bases, leaving 13 bases between them. In nucleotides, the CDR3 is TGTGCCTGGAGCGCACCGATAATATACGAGCAGTACTTC. Amino acid sequence: CAWSAPIIYEQYF.

The chain carries TRBV25-1 and TRBJ1-4; no clear D. The ends were cut back, 1 base at V and 2 bases at J, with 14 bases in the middle. The CDR3 sequence is 17 residues long. CDR1 is MGHDK, CDR2 SYGVNS, per germline. As DNA, the CDR3 is TGTGCCAGCAGTGAATGGAGCGCGGTAGGCACTAATGAAAAACTGTTTTTT. Translating gives CASSEWSAVGTNEKLFF.